The 5 T cell receptor beta chains given below trace back to one sample, sequenced in a study of blood T cell repertoires in COVID-19. Clones were sequenced by immunoSEQ multiplex PCR, and TCRdb holds only the in-frame ones, with some missing. The data contain about 140,000 clones, over 75% of them singletons. The sample taken for sequencing was peripheral blood. The source is a man aged 70-80 years with acute or convalescent COVID-19.

This chain joins TRBV13 and TRBJ2-1, with D possibly TRBD2 on 5 matching bases. Germline V gives CDR1 PRHDT, CDR2 FYEKMQ (reference sequence). Trimming removed 2 bases from V and 4 bases from J, with 9 bases in between. The length of the CDR3 is 14 residues. CDR3 nucleotide sequence: TGTGCCAGCAGCTTACGGGGTATGTACAATGAGCAGTTCTTC. It codes for CASSLRGMYNEQFF.

This sequence joins TRBV2 and TRBJ1-1; 7 bases agree with TRBD1. Per germline, CDR1 SNHLY and CDR2 FYNNEI. V shed 7 bases and J 0 bases; nucleotides not matched to a gene: 5. The CDR3 loop spans 14 amino acids. CDR3 in amino acids: CASITGVMNTEAFF. CDR3 nucleotides: TGTGCCAGCATTACAGGGGTCATGAACACTGAAGCTTTCTTT.

This chain links TRBV2 with TRBJ1-1; the match to TRBD1 covers 7 bases. After removal of 3 bases from V and 5 bases from J, the junction contained 3 bases not matched to a gene. The germline CDR1 and CDR2 sequences are SNHLY and FYNNEI. The CDR3 covers 13 residues. The CDR3 region is CASSEDRRTEAFF. The DNA for the CDR3 is TGTGCCAGCAGTGAGGACAGGCGAACTGAAGCTTTCTTT.

The V call is TRBV7-2, the J call TRBJ1-3; TRBD1 might be the D (6 bases). The CDR3 totals 16 residues. The germline CDR1 and CDR2 sequences are SGHTA and FQGNSA. V was cut by 4 bases and J by 3 bases, with 16 bases left in between. CDR3 bases: TGTGCCAGCAGCTCGCTTGGGGGGGCGCTTGGAAACACCATATATTTT. Protein product: CASSSLGGALGNTIYF.

CDR3 sequence (DNA): TGTGCCACGCGGACAGGGGAGGATCAGCCCCAGCATTTT. Amino acids: CATRTGEDQPQHF. This chain connects TRBV10-3 to TRBJ1-5; 9 bases fit TRBD1. V shed 10 bases, J shed 5 bases, and the junction held 6 bases outside the gene matches. Germline CDR1 and CDR2: ENHRY and SYGVKD. This CDR3 is built from 13 residues.